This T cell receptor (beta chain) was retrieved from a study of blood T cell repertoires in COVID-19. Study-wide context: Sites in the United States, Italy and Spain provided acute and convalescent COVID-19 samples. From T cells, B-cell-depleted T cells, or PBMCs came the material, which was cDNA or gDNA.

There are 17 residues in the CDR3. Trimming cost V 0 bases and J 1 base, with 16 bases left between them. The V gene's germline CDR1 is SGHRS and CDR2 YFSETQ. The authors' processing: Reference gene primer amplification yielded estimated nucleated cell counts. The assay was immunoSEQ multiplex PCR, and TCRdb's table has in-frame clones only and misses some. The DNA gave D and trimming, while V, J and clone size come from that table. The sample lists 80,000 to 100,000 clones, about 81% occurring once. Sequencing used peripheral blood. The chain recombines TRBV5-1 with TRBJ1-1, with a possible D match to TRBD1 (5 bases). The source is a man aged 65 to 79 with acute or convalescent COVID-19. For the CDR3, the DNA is TGCGCCAGCAGCTTGGATTTGGTCGGGAGGGGGAACACTGAAGCTTTCTTT. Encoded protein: CASSLDLVGRGNTEAFF. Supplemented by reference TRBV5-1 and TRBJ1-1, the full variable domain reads KAGVTQTPRYLIKTRGQQVTLSCSPISGHRSVSWYQQTPGQGLQFLFEYFSETQRNKGNFPGRFSGRQFSNSRSEMNVSTLELGDSALYLCASSLDLVGRGNTEAFFGQGTRLTVV.